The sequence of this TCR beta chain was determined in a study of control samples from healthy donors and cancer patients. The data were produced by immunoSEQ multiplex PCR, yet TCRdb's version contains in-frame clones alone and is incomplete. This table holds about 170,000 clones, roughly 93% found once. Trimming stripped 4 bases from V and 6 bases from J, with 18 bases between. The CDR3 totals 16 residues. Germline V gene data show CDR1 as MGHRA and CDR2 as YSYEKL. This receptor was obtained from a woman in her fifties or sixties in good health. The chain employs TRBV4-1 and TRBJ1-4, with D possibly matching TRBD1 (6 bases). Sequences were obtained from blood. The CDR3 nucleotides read TGCGCCAGCAGCCCAAATGACAGGAGTCCTTATGAAAAACTGTTTTTT. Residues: CASSPNDRSPYEKLFF.